A single TCR beta chain is shown here with its context. This CDR3 has 17 residues. Germline V gene data show CDR1 as SGHRS and CDR2 as YFSETQ. The junction had 7 bases not matched to a gene; V was cut back by 0 bases and J by 6 bases. Repertoires were generated with immunoSEQ multiplex PCR, while TCRdb's copy carries only in-frame clones and drops some. Of fewer than 95,000 clones detected, around 90% appear once; the ten largest clones hold roughly 15%. The sample is drawn from a study of blood T cell repertoires in COVID-19. Whole-study context: Sources were T cells, B-cell-depleted T cells, or PBMCs; the material itself was cDNA or gDNA.

The TCR originated in a male donor with acute or convalescent COVID-19. The J gene is TRBJ1-6, the V gene TRBV5-1; 9 nucleotides align to TRBD1. The source material was peripheral blood. CDR3 amino acids: CASSLGPGTGTNSPLHF. CDR3 in DNA: TGCGCCAGCAGCTTGGGCCCCGGGACAGGGACTAATTCACCCCTCCACTTT.